Listed below are T cell receptor beta chains from one sample, sequenced in a study of blood T cells in healthy people across ages. TCRdb ran MiXCR on the 5' RACE reads and lists one entry per CDR3 protein. The sample has fewer than 900,000 distinct CDR3 sequences, roughly two fifths seen once; the top ten hold more than 20%. Sequenced material: blood. These TCRs come from a woman aged 60-70 years in good health. Both conserved end residues are part of each CDR3. The order of the fields is V gene, D gene, clone size, J gene, CDR3 protein, CDR3 DNA. D genes are given only for firm matches. Some rows have no size entry. The others give once, few or many, or a class for an expanded clone.

v_gene: TRBV14
d_gene: -
abundance: -
j_gene: TRBJ2-1
CDR3aa: CASSLFQDARPGDEQFF
CDR3nt: TGTGCCAGCAGCCTTTTTCAGGACGCACGCCCTGGGGATGAGCAGTTCTTC

v_gene: TRBV21-1
d_gene: -
abundance: -
j_gene: TRBJ2-1
CDR3aa: CASSKGKERETYNEQFF
CDR3nt: TGTGCCAGCAGCAAAGGAAAGGAGCGGGAGACCTACAATGAGCAGTTCTTC

v_gene: TRBV4-1
d_gene: TRBD2
abundance: many
j_gene: TRBJ2-7
CDR3aa: CASSQPGLADYEQYF
CDR3nt: TGCGCCAGCAGCCAGCCGGGACTAGCTGACTACGAGCAGTACTTC

v_gene: TRBV20-1
d_gene: TRBD1
abundance: -
j_gene: TRBJ1-5
CDR3aa: CSAIAAGTDSNQPQHF
CDR3nt: TGCAGTGCTATTGCCGCCGGGACAGATAGCAATCAGCCCCAGCATTTT

v_gene: TRBV7-2
d_gene: TRBD1
abundance: -
j_gene: TRBJ2-1
CDR3aa: CASSTETGQNEQFF
CDR3nt: TGTGCCAGCAGCACCGAGACAGGGCAGAATGAGCAGTTCTTC

v_gene: TRBV2
d_gene: -
abundance: -
j_gene: TRBJ1-5
CDR3aa: CASTRQNSNQPQRF
CDR3nt: TGTGCCAGCACACGACAGAATAGCAATCAGCCCCAGCGTTTT

v_gene: TRBV29-1
d_gene: TRBD2
abundance: many
j_gene: TRBJ2-3
CDR3aa: CSVESGGTDTQYF
CDR3nt: TGCAGCGTTGAAAGCGGGGGGACAGATACGCAGTATTTT

v_gene: TRBV6-2/TRBV6-3
d_gene: -
abundance: -
j_gene: TRBJ2-5
CDR3aa: CASSSRQIGETQYF
CDR3nt: TGTGCCAGCAGCTCGAGACAAATAGGAGAGACCCAGTACTTC

v_gene: TRBV5-1
d_gene: TRBD2
abundance: -
j_gene: TRBJ2-3
CDR3aa: CASSVGLASNTDTQYF
CDR3nt: TGCGCCAGCAGCGTGGGACTAGCATCTAATACAGATACGCAGTATTTT

v_gene: TRBV7-2
d_gene: -
abundance: many
j_gene: TRBJ2-7
CDR3aa: CASSLRSGEYEQYF
CDR3nt: TGTGCCAGCAGCTTGCGATCGGGGGAGTACGAGCAGTACTTC

v_gene: TRBV4-3
d_gene: TRBD1
abundance: -
j_gene: TRBJ1-2
CDR3aa: CASSQDRDSYGYTF
CDR3nt: TGCGCCAGCAGCCAAGACCGGGACAGCTATGGCTACACCTTC

v_gene: TRBV7-2
d_gene: TRBD1
abundance: -
j_gene: TRBJ1-1
CDR3aa: CASSSGQMNTEAFF
CDR3nt: TGTGCCAGCAGCTCGGGACAGATGAACACTGAAGCTTTCTTT

v_gene: TRBV24-1
d_gene: -
abundance: -
j_gene: TRBJ1-5
CDR3aa: CATSSIEGGPQHF
CDR3nt: TGTGCCACCAGTTCAATCGAAGGGGGGCCCCAGCATTTT

v_gene: TRBV10-3
d_gene: -
abundance: few
j_gene: TRBJ2-1
CDR3aa: CATGKQGDNEQFF
CDR3nt: TGTGCCACAGGGAAACAGGGTGACAATGAGCAGTTCTTC

v_gene: TRBV28
d_gene: TRBD1
abundance: -
j_gene: TRBJ1-1
CDR3aa: CASSLPGQGNTEAFF
CDR3nt: TGTGCCAGCAGTCTACCGGGACAGGGCAACACTGAAGCTTTCTTT

v_gene: TRBV10-3
d_gene: -
abundance: many
j_gene: TRBJ2-7
CDR3aa: CAISQLEGGEQYF
CDR3nt: TGTGCCATCAGTCAACTAGAAGGGGGCGAGCAGTACTTC

v_gene: TRBV27
d_gene: -
abundance: few
j_gene: TRBJ1-6
CDR3aa: CASSLFFASPLHF
CDR3nt: TGTGCCAGCAGTTTATTCTTTGCGTCACCCCTCCACTTT

v_gene: TRBV7-2
d_gene: TRBD2
abundance: -
j_gene: TRBJ2-3
CDR3aa: CASSLRTSVDTQYF
CDR3nt: TGTGCCAGCAGCCTCCGGACTAGCGTCGATACGCAGTATTTT

v_gene: TRBV5-1
d_gene: -
abundance: -
j_gene: TRBJ2-1
CDR3aa: CASSLEYGKKFF
CDR3nt: TGCGCCAGCAGCTTGGAATACGGGAAGAAGTTCTTC

v_gene: TRBV29-1
d_gene: -
abundance: -
j_gene: TRBJ1-5
CDR3aa: CSAAVQGDSQPQHF
CDR3nt: TGCAGCGCCGCCGTACAGGGTGATTCTCAGCCCCAGCATTTT

v_gene: TRBV4-1
d_gene: TRBD1
abundance: -
j_gene: TRBJ2-5
CDR3aa: CASSQDSDRGRETQYF
CDR3nt: TGCGCCAGCAGCCAAGACTCGGACAGGGGGCGAGAGACCCAGTACTTC

v_gene: TRBV10-3
d_gene: TRBD2
abundance: -
j_gene: TRBJ2-5
CDR3aa: CAISKSGGGGQETQYF
CDR3nt: TGTGCCATCAGTAAGTCAGGAGGCGGGGGTCAAGAGACCCAGTACTTC

v_gene: TRBV4-2
d_gene: TRBD2
abundance: many
j_gene: TRBJ2-3
CDR3aa: CASSPGLAGGSMDTQYF
CDR3nt: TGTGCCAGCAGCCCGGGACTAGCGGGTGGATCTATGGATACGCAGTATTTT

v_gene: TRBV7-9
d_gene: -
abundance: many
j_gene: TRBJ2-1
CDR3aa: CASSIGPPFF
CDR3nt: TGTGCCAGCAGCATTGGACCGCCGTTCTTC

v_gene: TRBV7-9
d_gene: -
abundance: -
j_gene: TRBJ1-1
CDR3aa: CASSTNPARQHNTEAFF
CDR3nt: TGTGCCAGCAGTACAAACCCCGCCCGGCAGCACAACACTGAAGCTTTCTTT

v_gene: TRBV5-1
d_gene: -
abundance: few
j_gene: TRBJ2-6
CDR3aa: CASGPGPGANVLTF
CDR3nt: TGCGCCAGCGGCCCGGGTCCTGGGGCCAACGTCCTGACTTTC

v_gene: TRBV25-1
d_gene: -
abundance: few
j_gene: TRBJ2-5
CDR3aa: CASSERAGLQETQYF
CDR3nt: TGTGCCAGCAGTGAAAGAGCGGGCCTCCAAGAGACCCAGTACTTC

v_gene: TRBV3-1
d_gene: -
abundance: few
j_gene: TRBJ2-5
CDR3aa: CASSQDGGRETQYF
CDR3nt: TGTGCCAGCAGCCAAGATGGGGGTAGAGAGACCCAGTACTTC

v_gene: TRBV11-2
d_gene: -
abundance: -
j_gene: TRBJ1-1
CDR3aa: CASSLSVYGGSRGAFF
CDR3nt: TGTGCCAGCAGCTTATCTGTGTATGGGGGCAGCCGCGGCGCTTTCTTT

v_gene: TRBV9
d_gene: TRBD1
abundance: -
j_gene: TRBJ1-1
CDR3aa: CASSTGQGDPEAFF
CDR3nt: TGTGCCAGCAGCACGGGACAGGGAGACCCTGAAGCTTTCTTT

v_gene: TRBV6-1
d_gene: -
abundance: -
j_gene: TRBJ1-1
CDR3aa: CASLATGRNTEAFF
CDR3nt: TGTGCCAGCCTTGCGACGGGACGGAACACTGAAGCTTTCTTT

v_gene: TRBV6-2/TRBV6-3
d_gene: -
abundance: -
j_gene: TRBJ2-7
CDR3aa: CASSYGRDPYEQYF
CDR3nt: TGTGCCAGCAGTTACGGGCGGGACCCCTACGAGCAGTACTTC

v_gene: TRBV9
d_gene: -
abundance: few
j_gene: TRBJ2-1
CDR3aa: CASSVGFLGGPPYNEQFF
CDR3nt: TGTGCCAGCAGCGTGGGGTTTCTTGGGGGACCCCCCTACAATGAGCAGTTCTTC

v_gene: TRBV9
d_gene: -
abundance: -
j_gene: TRBJ2-2
CDR3aa: CASSVMSEALNTGELFF
CDR3nt: TGTGCCAGCAGCGTAATGTCTGAGGCGCTCAACACCGGGGAGCTGTTTTTT

v_gene: TRBV7-2
d_gene: -
abundance: few
j_gene: TRBJ2-3
CDR3aa: CASTSGVGGPDTQYF
CDR3nt: TGTGCCAGCACCTCCGGGGTGGGGGGCCCAGATACGCAGTATTTT

v_gene: TRBV7-7
d_gene: -
abundance: few
j_gene: TRBJ2-5
CDR3aa: CASSGVGAAQETQYF
CDR3nt: TGTGCTAGCAGCGGAGTGGGGGCGGCCCAAGAGACCCAGTACTTC

v_gene: TRBV20-1
d_gene: TRBD2
abundance: -
j_gene: TRBJ2-5
CDR3aa: CSADPLTSGGPYRGTQYF
CDR3nt: TGCAGTGCTGACCCCTTGACTAGCGGGGGGCCCTACCGAGGGACCCAGTACTTC

v_gene: TRBV20-1
d_gene: -
abundance: -
j_gene: TRBJ1-5
CDR3aa: CSARWAGNQPQHF
CDR3nt: TGCAGTGCTAGATGGGCGGGGAATCAGCCCCAGCATTTT

v_gene: TRBV13
d_gene: -
abundance: -
j_gene: TRBJ2-7
CDR3aa: CASSRSSAGYEQYF
CDR3nt: TGTGCCAGCAGCCGAAGCTCCGCGGGCTACGAGCAGTACTTC

v_gene: TRBV9
d_gene: TRBD1
abundance: -
j_gene: TRBJ2-1
CDR3aa: CASSKSRQGSAVGEQFF
CDR3nt: TGTGCCAGCAGCAAAAGCCGACAGGGTAGCGCTGTCGGTGAGCAGTTCTTC

v_gene: TRBV20-1
d_gene: -
abundance: -
j_gene: TRBJ2-4
CDR3aa: CSASAGRENIQYF
CDR3nt: TGCAGTGCTAGTGCGGGGCGGGAAAACATTCAGTACTTC

v_gene: TRBV7-6
d_gene: TRBD2
abundance: few
j_gene: TRBJ2-1
CDR3aa: CASSFVGGSAYNEQFF
CDR3nt: TGTGCCAGCAGCTTCGTGGGGGGGAGCGCCTACAATGAGCAGTTCTTC

v_gene: TRBV6-6
d_gene: -
abundance: -
j_gene: TRBJ1-1
CDR3aa: CASVRQDSMNTEAFF
CDR3nt: TGTGCCAGCGTCCGACAAGATTCCATGAACACTGAAGCTTTCTTT

v_gene: TRBV3-1
d_gene: -
abundance: few
j_gene: TRBJ2-7
CDR3aa: CASSPLEVYEQYF
CDR3nt: TGTGCCAGCAGCCCCTTAGAGGTCTACGAGCAGTACTTC

v_gene: TRBV30
d_gene: TRBD1
abundance: -
j_gene: TRBJ2-1
CDR3aa: CAWSSGQGAYNEQFF
CDR3nt: TGTGCCTGGAGTTCGGGACAGGGGGCCTACAATGAGCAGTTCTTC

v_gene: TRBV7-2
d_gene: -
abundance: -
j_gene: TRBJ2-1
CDR3aa: CASSFKRDSSYNEQFF
CDR3nt: TGTGCCAGCAGCTTTAAGCGTGACAGCTCCTACAATGAGCAGTTCTTC

v_gene: TRBV7-3
d_gene: -
abundance: -
j_gene: TRBJ2-1
CDR3aa: CASSFSLNGDEQFF
CDR3nt: TGTGCCAGCAGCTTTAGTCTTAATGGGGATGAGCAGTTCTTC

v_gene: TRBV20-1
d_gene: TRBD2
abundance: -
j_gene: TRBJ2-5
CDR3aa: CSARFGGAFSQETQYF
CDR3nt: TGCAGTGCTAGATTCGGGGGGGCTTTCTCCCAAGAGACCCAGTACTTC

v_gene: TRBV6-5
d_gene: TRBD1
abundance: few
j_gene: TRBJ2-7
CDR3aa: CASTHGMGRGTYEQYF
CDR3nt: TGTGCCAGCACCCACGGGATGGGCAGGGGGACCTACGAGCAGTACTTC

v_gene: TRBV9
d_gene: -
abundance: -
j_gene: TRBJ2-3
CDR3aa: CASSVTIAASTDTQYF
CDR3nt: TGTGCCAGCAGCGTGACGATAGCGGCTAGCACAGATACGCAGTATTTT

v_gene: TRBV20-1
d_gene: -
abundance: -
j_gene: TRBJ2-5
CDR3aa: CSARGQYGETQYF
CDR3nt: TGCAGTGCCCGAGGCCAGTACGGGGAGACCCAGTACTTC

v_gene: TRBV6-5
d_gene: TRBD1
abundance: -
j_gene: TRBJ2-7
CDR3aa: CASTPGQGLATYEQYF
CDR3nt: TGTGCCAGCACTCCGGGACAGGGGTTGGCTACCTACGAGCAGTACTTC